This T cell receptor (beta chain) appears in the sequencing data of a study of T cells in narcolepsy. The CDR3 runs 15 residues. Germline CDR1 LGHNA, CDR2 YSLEER. Trimming at V came to 1 base and at J to 11 bases, leaving 10 bases not matched to a gene. Notes on the study in general: Some memory CD4+ repertoires had no autoreactive clone sequences. Comparing one patient's CSF and blood CD4+ clonotypes highlighted HCRT- and TRIB2-specific autoreactive clonotypes.

Worth noting for this clone: Its antigen is undetermined.

Repertoires were generated with immunoSEQ multiplex PCR, while TCRdb's copy carries only in-frame clones and drops some. Of some 30,000 clones detected, 80% to 85% appear once; the ten largest clones hold about 0.66%. This sequence joins TRBV4-3 and TRBJ1-5, with 8 bases that match TRBD1. The sequencing input was memory (CD45RA-) CD4+ T cells from blood. The clonotype comes from a human donor in good health. The CDR3, as DNA: TGCGCCAGCAGCCAAGGCGCCAGGGGGCTACAGACCCAGCATTTT. Residues: CASSQGARGLQTQHF.